What follows are 22 T cell receptor beta chains derived from one specimen sequenced in a study of T-cell reconstitution after alpha-beta-depleted transplantation in children. Unique molecular identifiers were incorporated during preparation of the TCRbeta library. MiXCR, run by TCRdb on the PCR reads, gives a single entry per CDR3 protein. The sample contains roughly 670,000 distinct CDR3 sequences, about an eighth of which appear only once. The input for sequencing was PBMCs, taken before TCRalphabeta/CD19-depleted stem cell transplant. These receptors were taken from a girl aged 2 to 10 with congenital amegakaryocytic thrombocytopenia, due to receive a stem cell transplant.

This clonotype showed up many times. The rearrangement uses TRBV5-6 and TRBJ1-2, with D unresolved. The CDR3 is made up of 12 amino acids. The V gene lost 6 bases and the J gene lost 4 bases, with 10 bases spanning the gap. The germline V gene encodes CDR1 SGHDT and CDR2 YYEEEE. CDR3 nucleotide sequence: TGTGCCAGCAATTACGGGAGCTATGGCTACACCTTC. As protein: CASNYGSYGYTF.

This clonotype turned up a few times. J is TRBJ2-2 and V is TRBV12-3 or TRBV12-4; no clear D. There are 17 residues in the CDR3. V was pared by 3 bases and J by 1 base, with 15 bases between. CDR3 sequence reads: CASSFIVETKNTGELFF. The CDR3 nucleotides read TGTGCCAGCAGTTTTATTGTGGAGACGAAGAACACCGGGGAGCTGTTTTTT.

The table lists this clonotype with many counts. Written as DNA, the CDR3 is TGTGCCAGCAGTTTGGTGAACCTGAACACTGAAGCTTTCTTT. Encoded protein: CASSLVNLNTEAFF. The chain carries TRBV28 and TRBJ1-1; D gene ambiguous. Trimming stripped 3 bases from V and 0 bases from J, with 8 bases between. This CDR3 region has 14 residues. CDR1 and CDR2 (germline): MDHEN, SYDVKM.

The sample holds many counts of this clonotype. The gene calls are TRBV5-1 and TRBJ1-1; the D gene is possibly TRBD1 (5 bases). The germline V gene encodes CDR1 SGHRS and CDR2 YFSETQ. V was shortened by 1 base and J by 10 bases, with 14 bases between the two germline ends. The CDR3 is 13 residues long. In DNA form, the CDR3 reads TGCGCCAGCAGCTTGCGGGACCCACCTTTAGCTTTCTTT. This sequence encodes CASSLRDPPLAFF.

The CDR3 loop is CASSPLAAGELFF. The DNA for the CDR3 is TGCGCCAGCAGCCCTCTAGCCGCCGGGGAGCTGTTTTTT. The chain links TRBV5-1 to TRBJ2-2, with D possibly matching TRBD2 (5 bases). Trimming removed 4 bases at V and 6 bases at J, with 10 bases between. Germline loops: CDR1 SGHRS, CDR2 YFSETQ. The CDR3 sequence is 13 residues long.

The chain recombines TRBV20-1 with TRBJ1-1, with 8 bases fitting TRBD1. Losses at the gene ends were 5 bases for V and 6 bases for J; bases not matched to a gene: 17. Germline-derived CDR1 and CDR2 are DFQATT and SNEGSKA (reference sequence). This CDR3 is built from 16 residues. The CDR3 DNA sequence: TGCAGTGCTCAACCGACCCTGACAGGGGAAGGGTCTGAAGCTTTCTTT. As protein: CSAQPTLTGEGSEAFF.

This clonotype was counted a few times. The gene calls are TRBV29-1 and TRBJ2-1; D is perhaps TRBD2 (8 bases). The germline gives CDR1 SQVTM, CDR2 ANQGSEA. The ends were cut back, 3 bases at V and 7 bases at J, with 22 bases in the middle. There are 16 residues in the CDR3. The CDR3 nucleotides are TGCAGCGTTGATTCCAGGGGGAGGACTAGCTTGAATGAGCAGTTCTTC. This translates into CSVDSRGRTSLNEQFF.

On this clonotype itself: A much larger clone sits a single nucleotide away, making a read error possible. The CDR3 nucleotides are TGTGCCAGCTGTTACACAGGGGAGGGTCAGCCCCAGCATTTT. It yields the protein CASCYTGEGQPQHF. The rearrangement links TRBV6-5 to TRBJ1-5; the match to TRBD1 covers 7 bases. The CDR3 totals 14 residues. In germline, CDR1 is MNHEY, CDR2 SVGAGI.

This clonotype was recorded many times. The chain joins TRBV20-1 to TRBJ2-3, with no clear D. CDR1 is DFQATT and CDR2 is SNEGSKA in the germline V gene (reference sequence). V lost 6 bases to trimming and J lost 5 bases, with 12 bases between them. The CDR3 has 12 residues. CDR3 DNA: TGCAGTGCGGACCTAGGTAGAGATACGCAGTATTTT. It encodes CSADLGRDTQYF.

This clonotype was counted at least ten times. The chain couples TRBV12-3 or TRBV12-4 to TRBJ2-2; a weak D match, TRBD2 (6 bases). This CDR3 region has 18 residues. The V end lost 2 bases, the J end lost 0 bases, and 16 bases lay between the germline ends. CDR3 DNA sequence: TGTGCCAGCAGTTTAACTGGGCTAGCGAGTACGAACACCGGGGAGCTGTTTTTT. Residues: CASSLTGLASTNTGELFF.

This clonotype showed up just a few times. The V gene is TRBV5-1, the J gene TRBJ2-1; D possibly uses TRBD1 or TRBD2 (5 bases each). The CDR3 runs 16 residues. The V and J ends lost 0 bases and 3 bases respectively, with 13 bases between them. Germline values: CDR1 SGHRS, CDR2 YFSETQ. Here the CDR3 reads CASSLDMGVVYNEQFF. The CDR3 DNA is TGCGCCAGCAGCTTGGACATGGGGGTGGTCTACAATGAGCAGTTCTTC.

The V call is TRBV12-3 or TRBV12-4, the J call TRBJ2-3; no reliable D call. This CDR3 has 15 amino acids. Trimming stripped 2 bases from V and 2 bases from J, with 11 bases between. Here the CDR3 DNA reads TGTGCCAGCAGTTTAAGCTGGTCGTACACAGATACGCAGTATTTT. It is translated as CASSLSWSYTDTQYF.

This clonotype has a count of ten or more. The gene calls are TRBV20-1 and TRBJ2-7; 10 positions agree with TRBD2. After removal of 0 bases from V and 3 bases from J, the junction contained 2 bases not matched to a gene. The CDR3 has 14 residues. The germline V gene encodes CDR1 DFQATT and CDR2 SNEGSKA (reference sequence). The CDR3 loop is CSARETSGNYEQYF. The CDR3 DNA follows: TGCAGTGCTAGAGAAACTAGCGGGAACTACGAGCAGTACTTC.

This clonotype turned up a few times. This chain joins TRBV7-8 and TRBJ2-2, with D perhaps matching TRBD1 (5 bases). Trimming took 1 base from V and 7 from J, leaving 19 bases between them. Germline loops: CDR1 SGHVS, CDR2 FQNEAQ. There are 17 residues in the CDR3. This CDR3 is CASSLVTVNFERGELFF. Written as DNA, the CDR3 is TGTGCCAGCAGCTTAGTGACAGTGAACTTTGAGCGCGGGGAGCTGTTTTTT.

The sample holds a few counts of this clonotype. This chain links TRBV7-9 with TRBJ1-2; tentative D call: TRBD1 (5 bases). CDR1 and CDR2 from the germline V gene are SEHNR and FQNEAQ (reference sequence). V lost 1 base, J lost 6 bases, and 21 bases lay in between. This CDR3 contains 17 residues. This CDR3 reads CASSLGGSIRGKDGYTF. DNA of the CDR3: TGTGCCAGCAGCTTAGGAGGCAGCATAAGGGGAAAGGATGGCTACACCTTC.

The sample holds many counts of this clonotype. The V and J genes are TRBV7-7 and TRBJ2-5; D remains ambiguous. Germline CDR1 reads SSHAT; CDR2 reads FNYEAQ (reference sequence). This CDR3 spans 15 amino acids. With 3 bases removed from V and 0 bases from J, the gap between germline ends came to 11 bases. The CDR3 DNA follows: TGTGCCAGCAGCTTGCGGAGCGAGTACCAAGAGACCCAGTACTTC. Its translation is CASSLRSEYQETQYF.

The chain employs TRBV7-6 and TRBJ1-3; weak D call: TRBD1 (6 bases). V dropped 1 base and J dropped 2 bases, with 9 bases sitting between them. Germline loops: CDR1 SGHVS, CDR2 FNYEAQ. The CDR3 is 15 residues long. CDR3 bases: TGTGCCAGCAGCTTAGGGGGGCCTACTGGAAACACCATATATTTT. This codes for CASSLGGPTGNTIYF.

This clonotype was observed many times. The chain recombines TRBV29-1 with TRBJ2-1; D is ambiguous. CDR1 is SQVTM and CDR2 is ANQGSEA in the germline V gene. There are 13 residues in the CDR3. V was trimmed by 1 base and J by 2 bases, leaving 6 bases between them. Here the CDR3 DNA reads TGCAGCGTTGAAGCTCCCACCTACAATGAGCAGTTCTTC. Residues: CSVEAPTYNEQFF.

This clonotype was found many times. V is TRBV7-2 and J is TRBJ2-1; D may be TRBD1 (6 bases). Germline V CDR1 and CDR2: SGHTA, FQGNSA. This CDR3 is built from 15 residues. V was clipped by 1 base and J by 0 bases, with 7 bases between them. The CDR3 sequence is CASSLGGHSYNEQFF. CDR3 coding DNA: TGTGCCAGCAGCTTAGGGGGACACTCCTACAATGAGCAGTTCTTC.

The sample holds many counts of this clonotype. This sequence joins TRBV5-1 and TRBJ2-7; D may be TRBD2 (6 bases). The CDR3 runs to 14 residues. The V gene lost 5 bases and the J gene lost 6 bases, with 18 bases spanning the gap. Looked up from germline, CDR1 is SGHRS and CDR2 is YFSETQ. The CDR3 spells CASRLLTEGGEQYF. The CDR3 nucleotides read TGCGCCAGCAGATTGTTGACAGAGGGAGGCGAGCAGTACTTC. Using reference TRBV5-1 and TRBJ2-7 for the parts outside the CDR3, the full variable domain is KAGVTQTPRYLIKTRGQQVTLSCSPISGHRSVSWYQQTPGQGLQFLFEYFSETQRNKGNFPGRFSGRQFSNSRSEMNVSTLELGDSALYLCASRLLTEGGEQYFGPGTRLTVT.

This clonotype was counted a few times. The chain is built from TRBV30 and TRBJ2-7; 9 bases agree with TRBD2. Germline CDR1 is GTSNPN and CDR2 is SVGIG (reference sequence). The CDR3 covers 12 residues. With V trimmed by 4 bases and J by 2 bases, 0 bases remained unmatched. The CDR3 sequence is CAWTSGTYEQYF. In nucleotides, the CDR3 is TGTGCCTGGACTAGCGGGACCTACGAGCAGTACTTC. Drawing the rest from reference TRBV30 and TRBJ2-7, the complete variable domain is SQTIHQWPATLVQPVGSPLSLECTVEGTSNPNLYWYRQAAGRGLQLLFYSVGIGQISSEVPQNLSASRPQDRQFILSSKKLLLSDSGFYLCAWTSGTYEQYFGPGTRLTVT.

This clonotype showed up many times. This sequence joins TRBV25-1 and TRBJ2-2; no clear D gene. CDR1 and CDR2 (germline): MGHDK, SYGVNS. V shed 7 bases and J shed 0 bases, with 12 bases lying between them. The CDR3 covers 15 residues. The CDR3 coding sequence is TGTGCCAGCAAGGAAGGTTACGCGAACACCGGGGAGCTGTTTTTT. The encoded protein is CASKEGYANTGELFF.